Below are 3 T cell receptor beta chains sequenced from a single sample in a study of cytomegalovirus exposure and HLA in healthy donors. PCR used 60 Vbeta primers and 13 Jbeta primers. TCRdb's copy holds only in-frame clones and misses some; the assay was immunoSEQ multiplex PCR. The repertoire holds approximately 120,000 clones, about 78% seen once, with 3.5% to 4.5% in the top ten. Sequencing was performed on PBMCs. All receptors come from a man aged 25-45 years in good health and CMV-seronegative.

V usage is TRBV4-3 and J usage is TRBJ2-1; TRBD2 agrees at 8 bases. Trimming cost V 4 bases and J 3 bases; bases outside gene matches: 8. Germline V gives CDR1 LGHNA, CDR2 YSLEER. The CDR3 totals 16 residues. DNA of the CDR3: TGCGCCAGCAGCCGGACCATAGCGGGGTTCTACAATGAGCAGTTCTTC. Translation gives CASSRTIAGFYNEQFF.

J is TRBJ2-5 and V is TRBV4-3, with D possibly matching TRBD1 (6 bases). Germline V gene data show CDR1 as LGHNA and CDR2 as YSLEER. V lost 5 bases and J lost 5, with 18 bases in between. The CDR3 extends over 15 amino acids. CDR3 sequence (DNA): TGCGCCAGCAGCGTGAACTACAGGGCGTCGGAGACCCAGTACTTC. It yields the protein CASSVNYRASETQYF.

The chain links TRBV2 to TRBJ2-3, with D perhaps TRBD2 (6 bases). With 10 bases removed from V and 2 bases from J, the gap between germline ends came to 16 bases. CDR3 length: 14 residues. The V gene's germline CDR1 is SNHLY and CDR2 FYNNEI. CDR3 sequence: CATSLGGFTDTQYF. CDR3 nucleotides: TGTGCCACCTCCCTGGGGGGATTCACAGATACGCAGTATTTT.